Shown below are 32 T cell receptor beta chains from a single sample sequenced in a study of blood T cell repertoires in COVID-19 (TCRdb year 2020). Library preparation was by the immunoSEQ multiplex PCR assay. TCRdb retrieved this table from immuneACCESS and kept in-frame rearrangements only. Not all clones are present; in checked studies, unresolved V genes account for under half, and no reason is known for the remainder. The sample table contains some 290,000 clones; only one count was recorded for 85% to 90% of them. The ten largest clones add up to roughly 2.8% of the sample. Specimen: peripheral blood. All receptors come from a woman aged 25 to 39 with COVID-19, enrolled during active disease.

The chain couples TRBV27 to TRBJ2-7; 11 bases align to TRBD2. Germline values: CDR1 MNHEY, CDR2 SMNVEV (reference sequence). Unmatched junction bases numbered 8, after V lost 5 bases and J lost 2 bases. This CDR3 region has 16 residues. In DNA form, the CDR3 reads TGTGCCAGCAGTCCATTGGGACTAGCGGAGACCTACGAGCAGTACTTC. This sequence encodes CASSPLGLAETYEQYF.

CDR3 region: CASSPTTGVTEAFF. The CDR3 DNA reads TGTGCCAGCAGTCCCACGACAGGGGTCACTGAAGCTTTCTTT. This chain joins TRBV27 and TRBJ1-1; the match to TRBD1 covers 8 bases. CDR1 and CDR2 from the germline V gene are MNHEY and SMNVEV (reference sequence). The CDR3 has 14 residues. The V and J ends lost 5 bases and 4 bases, in that order; junction bases with no gene match: 6.

The chain recombines TRBV30 with TRBJ2-7, with TRBD2 identical over 8 bases. This CDR3 has 13 residues. From germline, CDR1 is GTSNPN and CDR2 SVGIG (reference sequence). J was trimmed by 6 bases and V by 0 bases; bases with no gene match: 4. The CDR3 nucleotides read TGTGCCTGGAGTGTAGCGGGAGCGGGCGAGCAGTACTTC. This encodes CAWSVAGAGEQYF.

The V call is TRBV2, the J call TRBJ2-3; 13 bases agree with TRBD2. The CDR3 runs to 15 residues. With V trimmed by 6 bases and J by 4 bases, 4 bases remained unmatched. Looked up from germline, CDR1 is SNHLY and CDR2 is FYNNEI. The CDR3 protein is CASRFTSGRADTQYF. DNA for the CDR3: TGTGCCAGCAGGTTTACTAGCGGGAGGGCAGATACGCAGTATTTT.

In its sample, this clone was seen once. This chain links TRBV3-1 (or the pseudogene TRBV3-2) with TRBJ1-6, with no clear D. V was pared by 0 bases and J by 7 bases, with 13 bases between. Germline assignment: CDR1 LGHDT and CDR2 YNNKEL (reference sequence). The CDR3 consists of 16 residues. This CDR3 is CASSQESPRRNSPLHF. The CDR3 DNA follows: TGTGCCAGCAGCCAAGAGTCTCCCCGGAGAAATTCACCCCTCCACTTT.

This chain joins TRBV3-1 (or the pseudogene TRBV3-2) and TRBJ1-2, with D possibly matching TRBD1 (5 bases). With 2 bases removed from V and 4 bases from J, the gap between germline ends came to 17 bases. Germline lookup yields CDR1 LGHDT and CDR2 YNNKEL (reference sequence). The CDR3 consists of 16 residues. The CDR3 nucleotides are TGTGCCAGCAGCCAACCGGACACCCCGGGCGGCTATGGCTACACCTTC. This sequence encodes CASSQPDTPGGYGYTF.

The DNA for the CDR3 is TGTGCCAGCAGCCTCAGCCCGGGACAGGGGGCTCGGCCCCTCCACTTT. It yields the protein CASSLSPGQGARPLHF. V gene TRBV5-5 combines with J gene TRBJ1-6, with TRBD1 matching over 12 bases. The length of the CDR3 is 16 residues. CDR1 is SGHKS and CDR2 is YYEKEE in the germline V gene (reference sequence). Unmatched junction bases numbered 12, after V lost 4 bases and J lost 13 bases.

This clone was counted once. This chain uses TRBV3-1 (or the pseudogene TRBV3-2) with TRBJ2-1; the match to TRBD2 covers 8 bases. Per germline, CDR1 LGHDT and CDR2 YNNKEL (reference sequence). The junction had 5 bases not matched to a gene; V was cut back by 0 bases and J by 4 bases. The CDR3 sequence is 16 residues long. The CDR3 reads CASSQESPSGYNEQFF. CDR3 in DNA: TGTGCCAGCAGCCAAGAGTCCCCTAGCGGGTACAATGAGCAGTTCTTC.

This clone appeared once. V gene TRBV7-2 combines with J gene TRBJ2-1, with TRBD2 matching over 11 bases. The germline gives CDR1 SGHTA, CDR2 FQGNSA. V shed 1 base, J shed 7 bases, and the junction held 6 bases outside the gene matches. The CDR3 covers 16 residues. The CDR3 sequence: CASSLGLAGGGNEQFF. The CDR3 DNA reads TGTGCCAGCAGCTTAGGTTTAGCGGGAGGGGGTAATGAGCAGTTCTTC.

V is TRBV29-1 and J is TRBJ2-7; the D gene is possibly TRBD1 (6 bases). In germline, CDR1 is SQVTM, CDR2 ANQGSEA. This CDR3 has 12 residues. V lost 2 bases and J lost 5, with 10 bases in between. CDR3 in DNA: TGCAGCGTTGAACAGGGGCGCGACGAGCAGTACTTC. Its translation is CSVEQGRDEQYF.

J is TRBJ1-4 and V is TRBV7-9; the D is unclear. Germline CDR1 and CDR2: SEHNR and FQNEAQ (reference sequence). The ends were cut back, 2 bases at V and 6 bases at J, with 7 bases in the middle. CDR3 length equals 13 residues. CDR3 amino acids: CASSLSSDEKLFF. The CDR3 coding sequence is TGTGCCAGCAGCTTAAGTTCGGATGAAAAACTGTTTTTT.

The chain employs TRBV3-1 (or the pseudogene TRBV3-2) and TRBJ1-2; D might be TRBD1 (5 bases). This CDR3 is built from 15 residues. CDR1 and CDR2 from the germline V gene are LGHDT and YNNKEL (reference sequence). Between the trimmed V and J ends, which lost 6 bases and 6 bases, there was a span of 20 bases. The CDR3 DNA reads TGTGCCAGCAGGGCCCCAGGGAGGAATCTTGATGGCTACACCTTC. Translated: CASRAPGRNLDGYTF.

This clone was seen more than once but under ten times. The J gene is TRBJ1-5, the V gene TRBV6-2 or TRBV6-3, with D tentatively TRBD1 (6 bases). Deletions cut 2 bases from V and 7 bases from J, with 12 bases between. CDR1 is MNHEY, CDR2 SVGEGT, per germline. This CDR3 spans 14 amino acids. CDR3 residues: CASSYGGALQPQHF. In nucleotides, the CDR3 is TGTGCCAGCAGTTACGGGGGGGCCTTGCAGCCCCAGCATTTT.

The J gene is TRBJ1-1, the V gene TRBV6-5, with D uncertain. The CDR3 has 15 amino acids. Between the trimmed V and J ends, which lost 6 bases and 1 base, there was a span of 15 bases. From germline, CDR1 is MNHEY and CDR2 SVGAGI. The CDR3 DNA follows: TGTGCCAGCAGGCCGGGGTGGATAGGGAACACTGAAGCTTTCTTT. Amino acid sequence: CASRPGWIGNTEAFF.

This chain joins TRBV19 and TRBJ2-6; 8 bases match TRBD1. This CDR3 is 16 amino acids long. Per the germline V gene, CDR1 is LNHDA and CDR2 is SQIVND (reference sequence). V trimming: 4 bases; J trimming: 1 base; junction bases outside the gene matches: 3. CDR3 loop: CASSSRGPSGANVLTF. Here the CDR3 DNA reads TGTGCCAGTAGTAGCAGGGGGCCATCTGGGGCCAACGTCCTGACTTTC.

This chain connects TRBV30 to TRBJ1-4, with 7 bases lining up with TRBD1. Looked up from germline, CDR1 is GTSNPN and CDR2 is SVGIG (reference sequence). The ends lost 0 bases at V and 7 bases at J; junction bases unmatched: 11. This CDR3 has 16 residues. CDR3 DNA sequence: TGTGCCTGGAGTGTAGGGGTCACAGGGGCGGGTGAAAAACTGTTTTTT. Residues: CAWSVGVTGAGEKLFF.

The rearrangement links TRBV3-1 (or the pseudogene TRBV3-2) to TRBJ2-7; D perhaps matches TRBD2 (5 bases). Trimming left V 5 bases short and J 3 bases short, with 11 bases between. The germline CDR1 and CDR2 sequences are LGHDT and YNNKEL (reference sequence). CDR3 length: 13 residues. CDR3 in amino acids: CASSYGLNYEQYF. The DNA of the CDR3 is TGTGCCAGCAGCTACGGACTTAACTACGAGCAGTACTTC.

This clone was seen just once. The chain couples TRBV12-2 to TRBJ1-1; the table's D call, TRBD1, was not checked against the DNA. TRBV12-2 is an annotated pseudogene. The CDR3 has 15 amino acids. CDR3 amino acids: CASRLGTGGNTEAFF. The CDR3 bases are TGTGCAAGTCGCTTAGGAACAGGGGGGAACACTGAAGCTTTCTTT.

The chain employs TRBV3-1 (or the pseudogene TRBV3-2) and TRBJ2-7, with 7 bases identical to TRBD1. Per germline, CDR1 LGHDT and CDR2 YNNKEL (reference sequence). With 2 bases clipped from V and 2 bases from J, the junction kept 6 bases outside the gene matches. The CDR3 has 15 residues. The CDR3 region is CASSQSGTEPYEQYF. The CDR3 region has the DNA TGTGCCAGCAGCCAATCCGGGACAGAACCCTACGAGCAGTACTTC.

The V call is TRBV6-1, the J call TRBJ1-6, with D possibly being TRBD1 (6 bases). CDR1 and CDR2 from the germline V gene are MNHNS and SASEGT. Trimming removed 2 bases at V and 4 bases at J, with 12 bases between. The CDR3 length is 16 residues. The DNA for the CDR3 is TGTGCCAGCAGTGAATTTGGGGACATTTATAATTCACCCCTCCACTTT. As protein: CASSEFGDIYNSPLHF.

V is TRBV6-6 and J is TRBJ2-4; 9 nucleotides align to TRBD1. This CDR3 region has 15 residues. CDR1 MNHNY and CDR2 SVGAGI come from the germline V gene (reference sequence). The trim removed 0 bases at V and 8 bases at J, leaving 5 bases unmatched. CDR3 amino acids: CASSYSGQGRDIQYF. In nucleotides, the CDR3 is TGTGCCAGCAGTTACTCCGGACAGGGGAGGGACATTCAGTACTTC.

This clone was seen a handful of times. The CDR3 region is CASSLSPVTEAFF. CDR3 nucleotide sequence: TGTGCCAGCAGTTTAAGTCCAGTGACTGAAGCTTTCTTT. This sequence joins TRBV12-3 or TRBV12-4 and TRBJ1-1; D not certain. The CDR3 has 13 residues. Trimming shortened V by 2 bases and J by 5 bases, and 9 bases separated the two germline ends.

The chain couples TRBV5-6 to TRBJ2-3, with a possible D match to TRBD2 (6 bases). Trimming shortened V by 1 base and J by 0 bases, and 12 bases separated the two germline ends. Germline-derived CDR1 and CDR2 are SGHDT and YYEEEE. The CDR3 loop spans 16 amino acids. CDR3 DNA: TGTGCCAGCAGCTTGTTTAGCGGACATAGCACAGATACGCAGTATTTT. Its translation is CASSLFSGHSTDTQYF.

The chain links TRBV5-1 to TRBJ2-1; D ambiguous. CDR1 and CDR2 (germline): SGHRS, YFSETQ. This CDR3 is built from 15 residues. V lost 4 bases, J lost 0 bases, and 11 bases lay in between. CDR3 sequence: CASSPLSSSYNEQFF. CDR3 sequence (DNA): TGCGCCAGCAGCCCCCTATCGAGCTCCTACAATGAGCAGTTCTTC.

The chain uses TRBV7-9 and TRBJ2-1, with 12 bases matching TRBD2. Germline CDR1 and CDR2: SEHNR and FQNEAQ (reference sequence). This CDR3 has 19 amino acids. V was clipped by 0 bases and J by 8 bases; unmatched bases: 14. DNA for the CDR3: TGTGCCAGCAGCTTAGCCCTAGCGGGAGGGCCGGTTAGTTTGGATGAGCAGTTCTTC. This codes for CASSLALAGGPVSLDEQFF.

The V gene is TRBV27, the J gene TRBJ2-3; 7 bases are shared with TRBD2. Unmatched junction bases numbered 11, after V lost 5 bases and J lost 0 bases. CDR1 and CDR2 from the germline V gene are MNHEY and SMNVEV (reference sequence). The CDR3 is made up of 17 amino acids. DNA of the CDR3: TGTGCCAGCAGTCTGGGCGCCACCGGGAGGAGCACAGATACGCAGTATTTT. Protein product: CASSLGATGRSTDTQYF.

The chain uses TRBV27 and TRBJ1-6, with 8 bases identical to TRBD1. Germline trimming cut 3 bases from V and 0 bases from J; bases unmatched to any gene: 4. The germline V gene encodes CDR1 MNHEY and CDR2 SMNVEV (reference sequence). The CDR3 covers 17 residues. The CDR3 sequence: CASSFRTGSSYNSPLHF. In DNA form, the CDR3 reads TGTGCCAGCAGTTTCCGGACAGGGAGCTCCTATAATTCACCCCTCCACTTT.

The CDR3: CASSPRRNTEAFF. CDR3 in DNA: TGTGCCAGCAGCCCGAGGAGGAACACTGAAGCTTTCTTT. The rearrangement links TRBV11-2 to TRBJ1-1, with D hard to call. Germline CDR1 reads SGHAT; CDR2 reads FQNNGV. The CDR3 is made up of 13 amino acids. The V and J ends lost 5 bases and 1 base respectively, with 8 bases between them.

The count of this clone is one. The V gene is TRBV5-1, the J gene TRBJ2-4; 8 bases are shared with TRBD1. V shed 4 bases and J 3 bases; nucleotides not matched to a gene: 3. Germline loops: CDR1 SGHRS, CDR2 YFSETQ. The CDR3 spans 14 residues. The CDR3 coding sequence is TGCGCCAGCAGCCAGACAGGGGTCAAAAACATTCAGTACTTC. Amino acid sequence: CASSQTGVKNIQYF. The whole variable domain, filled in from reference TRBV5-1 and TRBJ2-4, reads KAGVTQTPRYLIKTRGQQVTLSCSPISGHRSVSWYQQTPGQGLQFLFEYFSETQRNKGNFPGRFSGRQFSNSRSEMNVSTLELGDSALYLCASSQTGVKNIQYFGAGTRLSVL.

This rearrangement joins TRBV28 to TRBJ2-7; D may be TRBD1 (6 bases). The CDR3 totals 15 residues. Germline values: CDR1 MDHEN, CDR2 SYDVKM. Deletions cut 3 bases from V and 0 bases from J, with 12 bases between. CDR3 in DNA: TGTGCCAGCAGTTTGGCACAGGGAAACTCCTACGAGCAGTACTTC. It specifies CASSLAQGNSYEQYF.

This clone was detected once. The chain recombines TRBV5-1 with TRBJ1-1, with D perhaps matching TRBD1 (6 bases). The CDR3 totals 14 residues. Trimming took 3 bases from V and 1 from J, leaving 10 bases between them. Germline CDR1 reads SGHRS; CDR2 reads YFSETQ. CDR3 protein: CASSYREWNTEAFF. The CDR3 coding sequence is TGCGCCAGCAGCTACAGGGAATGGAACACTGAAGCTTTCTTT.

The chain links TRBV6-2 or TRBV6-3 to TRBJ2-2; 7 bases align to TRBD1. CDR3 length equals 18 residues. From germline, CDR1 is MNHEY and CDR2 SVGEGT. V shed 0 bases, J shed 0 bases, and the junction held 7 bases outside the gene matches. The CDR3 region is CASSYSSPDRTNTGELFF. The DNA of the CDR3 is TGTGCCAGCAGTTACTCCTCCCCGGACAGGACGAACACCGGGGAGCTGTTTTTT.